Sequencing of this T cell receptor beta chain was carried out in a study of blood T cell repertoires in COVID-19 (dated by TCRdb to 2018 to 2020). Turning to the overall study: Samples from collaborators originated in the United States, Italy and Spain and spanned both the acute and convalescent phases of COVID-19. The material from the prospective study consisted of cDNA or gDNA derived from T cells, B-cell-depleted T cells, or PBMCs. Subjects who had been exposed to COVID-19, were actively infected with it, or had recovered from it provided the deeply sampled blood TCRbeta repertoires that made up the dataset. The repertoires were released in a freely available public database intended as a resource for research on the immune response to SARS-CoV-2. Samples were obtained from the ongoing ImmuneRACE study (first 160 participants) and from approximately 1,200 subjects provided by 6 global collaborators. The sample metadata nearly always contained a de-identified subject ID, COVID-19 status, age in years and sex. Where HLA class I and class II types were available, the types were taken from metadata supplied by the sample provider, not from assay-based typing.

General conclusions and limits of the study: How much clinical and demographic metadata was included differed by source and by participant, and the metadata was provided uncurated.

The CDR3 runs 15 amino acids, cysteine and phenylalanine included. The entry retains the CDR3 DNA only, 45 bases that are in frame from base 1. The germline V gene (reference sequence) specifies LNHDA as CDR1 and SQIVND as CDR2. Trimming removed 7 bases from V and 6 bases from J; the gene matches leave 9 bases unexplained. Collaborating institutions collected whole blood in K2EDTA tubes following their own protocols. For TCRbeta analysis, collaborators shipped samples as frozen whole blood, isolated PBMCs, or DNA extracted from either of those sample types. This clone is a singleton in its sample. The specificity of this receptor is unknown. Base qualities are not recorded, but no much larger clone differs from it by a single base. The immunoSEQ Assay, a bias-controlled multiplex PCR, was used to amplify TCRbeta CDR3 regions from genomic DNA. The study's own analysis went as follows. The number of nucleated cells in each sample was estimated from the amplification of reference gene primers within the assay. To quantify the absolute abundance of each unique TCRbeta CDR3 rearrangement, sequence reads were collapsed and filtered. Productive Simpson clonality was computed per sample as the square root of Simpson's diversity index over productive rearrangements. The immuneACCESS repertoire file appears here via TCRdb, limited to in-frame rearrangements. These files lack a portion of the clones; in checked studies, under half of the deficit traces to unresolved V genes, and the cause of the others is not known. V and J calls and clone size are as listed in that table; D and trimming were resolved from the DNA. Present in this sample are some 160,000 clones, roughly nine tenths of which were seen just once. The top ten hold around 3% of the sample.

The sequence links TRBV19 to TRBJ1-5; TRBD1 fits 10 bases in the junction. The TCR sequence derives from a man in his 60s with acute or convalescent COVID-19. Sequenced: peripheral blood. The CDR3 loop reads CASTPTGGRGQPQHF. The DNA is TGTGCCAGTACCCCGACAGGGGGCCGTGGTCAGCCCCAGCATTTT. Joined to the reference TRBV19 and TRBJ1-5 proteins, this CDR3 gives the full variable domain: DGGITQSPKYLFRKEGQNVTLSCEQNLNHDAMYWYRQDPGQGLRLIYYSQIVNDFQKGDIAEGYSVSREKKESFPLTVTSAQKNPTAFYLCASTPTGGRGQPQHFGDGTRLSIL.